The following is a T cell receptor beta chain sequence with its context. Antigen: not known. The data were produced by immunoSEQ multiplex PCR, yet TCRdb's version contains in-frame clones alone and is incomplete. The table has roughly 380,000 clones, about 90% seen once. The sample originates from a study of Ad26.COV2.S vaccination and SARS-CoV-2 variants. General study findings and limits: Analyses that measured TCR breadth and depth may have underestimated total T cell responses.

In germline, CDR1 is LNHDA, CDR2 SQIVND (reference sequence). Between the trimmed V and J ends, which lost 2 bases and 5 bases, there was a span of 10 bases. The CDR3 sequence is 14 residues long. This TCR derives from a human donor who had recovered from COVID-19. Sequences were derived from peripheral blood, sampled after recovery from COVID-19. The V gene is TRBV19, the J gene TRBJ1-5; perhaps TRBD1 as D (5 bases). In DNA, the CDR3 is TGTGCCAGTAGTATAATCGGCAGGGATCAGCCCCAGCATTTT. It codes for CASSIIGRDQPQHF.